The 5 T cell receptor beta chains below come from one sample, sequenced in a study of beta chain features in type 1 diabetes. Expressed TCRB transcripts were sequenced because the entire RNA isolate underwent reverse transcription. The data were produced by immunoSEQ multiplex PCR, yet TCRdb's version contains in-frame clones alone and is incomplete. This table has 430,000 or so clones, more than 9.5% appearing once. Sequencing was performed on naive CD4+ T cells from blood. These TCRs come from a woman younger than 35 in good health.

This clone was picked up a small number of times. The CDR3 sequence: CASSQRVNTEAFF. The CDR3 coding sequence is TGCGCCAGCAGCCAAAGGGTGAACACTGAAGCTTTCTTT. The rearrangement uses TRBV4-3 and TRBJ1-1, with no clear D. V was cut by 2 bases and J by 0 bases, with 4 bases left in between. This CDR3 comprises 13 residues. Germline values: CDR1 LGHNA, CDR2 YSLEER.

The CDR3 nucleotides are TGTGCCTGGAGTTTAAGAGTAGAAAAACTGTTTTTT. As protein: CAWSLRVEKLFF. The chain employs TRBV30 and TRBJ1-4; no clear D gene. CDR1 and CDR2 (germline): GTSNPN, SVGIG (reference sequence). CDR3 length: 12 residues. Deletions cut 2 bases from V and 8 bases from J, with 9 bases between.

This rearrangement joins TRBV9 to TRBJ2-1; possible D gene TRBD1, 6 bases. The CDR3 extends over 15 amino acids. The ends were cut back, 3 bases at V and 0 bases at J, with 10 bases in the middle. The germline V gene has CDR1 SGDLS and CDR2 YYNGEE. In nucleotides, the CDR3 is TGTGCCAGCAGCGGAGGGGGTAGCTCCTACAATGAGCAGTTCTTC. This codes for CASSGGGSSYNEQFF.

V usage is TRBV5-4 and J usage is TRBJ2-7; D is perhaps TRBD1 or TRBD2 (5 bases each). The germline V gene has CDR1 SGHNT and CDR2 YYREEE (reference sequence). V was trimmed by 4 bases and J by 7 bases, leaving 18 bases between them. This CDR3 is 14 amino acids long. The CDR3 protein is CASSPGTRFGEQYV. The CDR3 bases are TGTGCCAGCAGCCCCGGGACCCGGTTCGGGGAGCAGTACGTC.

This clone appeared a few times. This chain uses TRBV30 with TRBJ2-5; 8 positions agree with TRBD1. The germline V gene has CDR1 GTSNPN and CDR2 SVGIG (reference sequence). After removal of 5 bases from V and 4 bases from J, the junction contained 6 bases not matched to a gene. The CDR3 contains 13 residues. The CDR3 protein is CAWDPTGVETQYF. DNA for the CDR3: TGTGCCTGGGACCCGACAGGGGTAGAGACCCAGTACTTC.